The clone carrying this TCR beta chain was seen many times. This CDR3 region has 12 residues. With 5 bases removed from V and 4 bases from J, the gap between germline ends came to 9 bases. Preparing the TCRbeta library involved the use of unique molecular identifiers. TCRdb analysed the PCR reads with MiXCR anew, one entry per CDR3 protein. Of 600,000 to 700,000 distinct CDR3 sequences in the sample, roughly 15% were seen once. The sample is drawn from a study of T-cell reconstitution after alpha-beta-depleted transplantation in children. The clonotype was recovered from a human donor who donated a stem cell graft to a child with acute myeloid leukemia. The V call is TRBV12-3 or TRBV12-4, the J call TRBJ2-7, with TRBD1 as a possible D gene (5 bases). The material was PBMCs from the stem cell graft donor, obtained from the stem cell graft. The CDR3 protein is CASSRTPYEQYF. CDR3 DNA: TGTGCCAGCAGTCGGACACCGTACGAGCAGTACTTC.